This T cell receptor (beta chain) derives from a study of blood T cell repertoires in COVID-19. Whole-study context: The study drew acute and convalescent COVID-19 samples from the United States, Italy and Spain. From T cells, B-cell-depleted T cells, or PBMCs came the material, which was cDNA or gDNA.

This clone was detected many times. Trimming took 4 bases from V and 0 from J; bases not matched to a gene: 5. Germline V lookup: CDR1 SGHRS, CDR2 YFSETQ. The CDR3 extends over 15 amino acids. As originally analysed: Estimation of nucleated cell counts was performed using reference gene primer amplification. Produced via immunoSEQ multiplex PCR; TCRdb's table is partial and in-frame only. Clone size and V and J calls were adopted from that table, with D and trimming inferred from the DNA. Of hundreds of thousands of clones listed, roughly four fifths were seen once; the top ten hold nearly 9%. The TCR was taken from an elderly man with acute or convalescent COVID-19. Material: peripheral blood. The rearrangement uses TRBV5-1 and TRBJ2-7; 9 positions match TRBD1. CDR3 DNA: TGCGCCAGCAGCCCGGGACAGGGCAACTCCTACGAGCAGTACTTC. It is translated as CASSPGQGNSYEQYF.